This T cell receptor (beta chain) was recovered during a study of CD4 and CD8 cells across lung adenocarcinoma regions. The CDR3 is 15 amino acids. Germline loops: CDR1 MNHNS, CDR2 SASEGT. Donors had localized lung adenocarcinoma, a non-small cell lung cancer. TCRdb re-called the PCR reads through MiXCR, storing one row per CDR3 protein. The table includes 2,400 or so distinct CDR3 sequences, 51% detected once. This clonotype was sampled from a female donor with lung adenocarcinoma. The CD4 and CD8 labels of this study may be unreliable. Input material: CD4+ T cells from the center of a lung tumor. The chain has TRBV6-1 and TRBJ2-5; D gene unclear. The J call is uncertain, as TRBJ2-7 better fits the DNA end. The CDR3, as DNA: TGTGCCAGCAGTGAAGAAGGGATGGAACCCTACGAGCAGTACTTC. This translates into CASSEEGMEPYEQYF.